The 29 T cell receptor beta chains reported below all come from one sample, sequenced in a study of cytomegalovirus exposure and HLA in healthy donors. The PCR made use of 60 Vbeta and 13 Jbeta primers. Assay: immunoSEQ multiplex PCR; the TCRdb copy retains only in-frame clones and omits some. The sample lists roughly 98,000 clones, under 85% occurring once. Sequences were obtained from PBMCs. Receptors originate from a female donor in good health and CMV-seropositive.

The CDR3 spells CASSLDLGQGSLSGYTF. CDR3 sequence (DNA): TGTGCCAGCAGTTTGGATCTAGGACAGGGGAGTCTAAGCGGCTACACCTTC. The rearrangement links TRBV28 to TRBJ1-2, with 9 bases lining up with TRBD1. CDR3 size: 17 residues. CDR1 is MDHEN and CDR2 is SYDVKM in the germline V gene. With 3 bases clipped from V and 8 bases from J, the junction kept 16 bases outside the gene matches.

This clone was recorded once. The chain joins TRBV5-4 to TRBJ2-7, with 9 bases aligning to TRBD1. The J segment lost 5 bases and the V segment lost 2 bases, leaving 8 bases of the junction unmatched. Germline values: CDR1 SGHNT, CDR2 YYREEE (reference sequence). The length of the CDR3 is 15 residues. This CDR3 reads CASSLEQGAWNEQYF. CDR3 nucleotides: TGTGCCAGCAGCTTAGAACAGGGGGCGTGGAACGAGCAGTACTTC.

This clone showed up just a few times. The chain employs TRBV30 and TRBJ1-6; TRBD1 is a possible D gene (6 bases). Germline assignment: CDR1 GTSNPN and CDR2 SVGIG (reference sequence). V lost 4 bases and J 8 bases, leaving 18 bases between the germline ends. The CDR3 sequence is 15 residues long. CDR3 loop: CAWTWSGGGDSPLHF. CDR3 bases: TGTGCCTGGACGTGGAGTGGGGGCGGTGATTCACCCCTCCACTTT.

This chain uses TRBV18 with TRBJ2-7; 9 nucleotides line up with TRBD2. The V gene end was trimmed by 6 bases and the J gene end by 4 bases; junction bases not matched to a gene: 13. The CDR3 has 16 amino acids. Germline V lookup: CDR1 KGHSH, CDR2 LQKENI. The CDR3 region is CASSPGRAGGPYEQYF. For the CDR3, the DNA is TGTGCCAGCTCGCCTGGACGGGCGGGAGGGCCTTACGAGCAGTACTTC.

The chain uses TRBV5-4 and TRBJ2-2; TRBD2 aligns across 9 bases. The V segment lost 3 bases and the J segment 4 bases; nucleotides outside the gene matches: 4. From germline, CDR1 is SGHNT and CDR2 YYREEE (reference sequence). The CDR3 loop spans 15 amino acids. CDR3 coding DNA: TGTGCCAGCAGCTCGGGACTAGCAGGCACCGGGGAGCTGTTTTTT. It codes for CASSSGLAGTGELFF.

J is TRBJ1-1 and V is TRBV5-1; D is possibly TRBD1 (6 bases). V lost 2 bases and J 10 bases, leaving 12 bases between the germline ends. Germline assignment: CDR1 SGHRS and CDR2 YFSETQ. The CDR3 contains 12 residues. CDR3 loop: CASSFSGAGAFF. Here the CDR3 DNA reads TGCGCCAGCAGCTTTTCAGGGGCTGGAGCTTTCTTT.

The genes are TRBV2 and TRBJ1-2; TRBD1 is a possible D gene (6 bases). This CDR3 comprises 14 residues. V gave up 6 bases and J gave up 3 bases, with 14 bases separating them. The germline gives CDR1 SNHLY, CDR2 FYNNEI. The CDR3 sequence is CASSGLYRDYGYTF. CDR3 DNA sequence: TGTGCCAGCAGCGGACTTTACAGGGACTATGGCTACACCTTC.

The V call is TRBV13, the J call TRBJ1-5; TRBD1 is a possible D gene (6 bases). The CDR3 has 14 amino acids. Trimming left V 1 base short and J 2 bases short, with 6 bases between. The germline CDR1 and CDR2 sequences are PRHDT and FYEKMQ (reference sequence). The CDR3 reads CASSLAGGNQPQHF. DNA of the CDR3: TGTGCCAGCAGCTTAGCAGGGGGCAATCAGCCCCAGCATTTT.

J is TRBJ2-2 and V is TRBV4-3, with 14 bases matching TRBD2. The ends lost 6 bases at V and 1 base at J; junction bases unmatched: 7. The CDR3 consists of 18 residues. CDR1 is LGHNA, CDR2 YSLEER, per germline. The CDR3 spells CASSPGLAGAMNTGELFF. As DNA, the CDR3 is TGCGCCAGCAGTCCGGGACTAGCGGGGGCCATGAACACCGGGGAGCTGTTTTTT.

V gene TRBV9 combines with J gene TRBJ2-1; 9 bases fit TRBD2. Germline V gene data show CDR1 as SGDLS and CDR2 as YYNGEE. The CDR3 loop spans 15 amino acids. With V trimmed by 3 bases and J by 6 bases, 7 bases remained unmatched. The CDR3 loop reads CASSEGGRASNEQFF. The DNA for the CDR3 is TGTGCCAGCAGCGAGGGCGGGAGGGCCTCCAATGAGCAGTTCTTC.

This clone appeared once. V is TRBV21-1 and J is TRBJ2-3; TRBD2 reflects the table's D call only, with no check against the DNA. TRBV21-1 is given as a pseudogene. This CDR3 spans 16 amino acids. The CDR3 DNA sequence: TGTGCCAGCAGCCGGACTAGCGGGGATCGCACAGATACGCAGTATTTT. Its translation: CASSRTSGDRTDTQYF.

The chain carries TRBV4-2 and TRBJ2-2, with TRBD2 matching 10 bases. Germline V gene lookup returns CDR1 LGHNA and CDR2 YNFKEQ. Losses at the gene ends were 5 bases for V and 2 bases for J; bases not matched to a gene: 5. The CDR3 covers 16 residues. The CDR3 nucleotides are TGTGCCAGCAGCACCGGGACTAGCGTTAACACCGGGGAGCTGTTTTTT. Translation gives CASSTGTSVNTGELFF.

The CDR3 DNA sequence: TGTGCCAGCAGTCGGGACAGGGAGTCCTACGAGCAGTACTTC. Translated: CASSRDRESYEQYF. V gene TRBV6-5 combines with J gene TRBJ2-7; 9 bases align to TRBD1. V dropped 5 bases and J dropped 1; count of bases not matched to a gene: 3. Germline CDR1 and CDR2: MNHEY and SVGAGI. The CDR3 consists of 14 residues.

The V call is TRBV5-1, the J call TRBJ2-2, with D possibly TRBD2 on 5 matching bases. The germline V gene encodes CDR1 SGHRS and CDR2 YFSETQ. V was trimmed by 0 bases and J by 7 bases, leaving 7 bases between them. CDR3 length: 13 amino acids. The CDR3 DNA follows: TGCGCCAGCAGCTTGGAAGAGGGCGGGGAGCTGTTTTTT. This codes for CASSLEEGGELFF.

The chain is built from TRBV15 and TRBJ2-7; D is possibly TRBD1 (6 bases). The V end lost 0 bases, the J end lost 2 bases, and 14 bases lay between the germline ends. The CDR3 is made up of 16 amino acids. Germline values: CDR1 LNHNV, CDR2 YYDKDF (reference sequence). The DNA of the CDR3 is TGTGCCACCAGCAGAGAGCGGAAGACAGGCACCTACGAGCAGTACTTC. The encoded protein is CATSRERKTGTYEQYF.

J is TRBJ1-4 and V is TRBV6-5, with D perhaps matching TRBD1 (5 bases). Trimming removed 2 bases at V and 8 bases at J, with 9 bases between. Germline V gene data show CDR1 as MNHEY and CDR2 as SVGAGI. The length of the CDR3 is 13 residues. In DNA form, the CDR3 reads TGTGCCAGCAGTTACATAACAGGCGAAAAACTGTTTTTT. This encodes CASSYITGEKLFF.

This clone was observed a single time. The chain couples TRBV7-9 to TRBJ1-4; 10 bases are shared with TRBD1. This CDR3 spans 15 amino acids. Looked up from germline, CDR1 is SEHNR and CDR2 is FQNEAQ (reference sequence). Unmatched junction bases numbered 1, after V lost 0 bases and J lost 6 bases. The CDR3 DNA reads as TGTGCCAGCAGCTTAGCGGGGACAGGGGATGAAAAACTGTTTTTT. Translating gives CASSLAGTGDEKLFF.

The V and J genes are TRBV4-1 and TRBJ2-5; weak D call: TRBD1 (6 bases). Germline lookup yields CDR1 MGHRA and CDR2 YSYEKL. V lost 1 base, J lost 5 bases, and 20 bases lay in between. The CDR3 extends over 17 amino acids. DNA of the CDR3: TGCGCCAGCAGCCAAGCCCCATCTACAGGGCGGCGTGAGACCCAGTACTTC. The encoded protein is CASSQAPSTGRRETQYF.

This chain links TRBV2 with TRBJ2-7; 7 bases align to TRBD1. Trimming took 4 bases from V and 1 from J; bases not matched to a gene: 13. The CDR3 is 17 amino acids. In germline, CDR1 is SNHLY, CDR2 FYNNEI. This CDR3 is CASSVGRKGAGSYEQYF. CDR3 coding DNA: TGTGCCAGCAGTGTTGGGCGGAAGGGGGCCGGTTCCTACGAGCAGTACTTC.

This chain joins TRBV27 and TRBJ1-2; TRBD1 might be the D (5 bases). The germline V gene encodes CDR1 MNHEY and CDR2 SMNVEV (reference sequence). Trimming pared 4 bases from V and 6 bases from J, leaving 9 bases between. The CDR3 loop spans 12 amino acids. CDR3 sequence reads: CASSSGTNGYTF. DNA for the CDR3: TGTGCCAGCAGTTCCGGGACTAATGGCTACACCTTC.

About this clone itself: This CDR3 is also generated by other DNA sequences in the sample. This chain connects TRBV30 to TRBJ2-7, with a weak D call TRBD1 (6 bases). This CDR3 is 12 amino acids long. V shed 5 bases and J shed 1 base, with 9 bases lying between them. CDR1 is GTSNPN, CDR2 SVGIG, per germline (reference sequence). CDR3 nucleotides: TGTGCCTGGGGCAGGGGATCCTACGAGCAGTACTTC. Translation: CAWGRGSYEQYF.

The chain carries TRBV29-1 and TRBJ1-1; TRBD1 matches 8 bases. The CDR3 has 14 amino acids. Losses at the gene ends were 3 bases for V and 3 bases for J; bases not matched to a gene: 6. CDR1 and CDR2 from the germline V gene are SQVTM and ANQGSEA. The DNA of the CDR3 is TGCAGCGTTGACCCAGGGGGCATAGACACTGAAGCTTTCTTT. Translation gives CSVDPGGIDTEAFF.

This clone was picked up one time. CDR3 sequence reads: CASSVLSTDTQYF. The DNA of the CDR3 is TGTGCCAGCAGCGTCCTTAGCACAGATACGCAGTATTTT. The rearrangement joins TRBV9 to TRBJ2-3; D remains unclear. The V gene's germline CDR1 is SGDLS and CDR2 YYNGEE. Trimming pared 2 bases from V and 0 bases from J, leaving 4 bases between. CDR3 length: 13 amino acids.

V and J are TRBV5-1 and TRBJ1-1; TRBD1 matches at 10 bases. There are 15 residues in the CDR3. V was pared by 4 bases and J by 5 bases, with 8 bases of the junction left unmatched. CDR1 is SGHRS, CDR2 YFSETQ, per germline. The CDR3, as DNA: TGCGCCAGCAGCACACGACAGGGGGCAGGGACTGAAGCTTTCTTT. It yields the protein CASSTRQGAGTEAFF.

The chain recombines TRBV27 with TRBJ1-2; 8 positions match TRBD1. The CDR3 covers 13 residues. The J segment lost 4 bases and the V segment lost 5 bases, leaving 3 bases of the junction unmatched. The germline V gene has CDR1 MNHEY and CDR2 SMNVEV (reference sequence). DNA of the CDR3: TGTGCCAGCAGTCGGCAGGGGGCCTATGGCTACACCTTC. Protein product: CASSRQGAYGYTF.

The chain recombines TRBV11-2 with TRBJ1-6; 9 bases are shared with TRBD1. Germline V gene data show CDR1 as SGHAT and CDR2 as FQNNGV. The CDR3 is 14 residues long. The V and J ends lost 4 bases and 10 bases, in that order; junction bases with no gene match: 5. CDR3 amino acids: CASSWGQGGSPLHF. CDR3 nucleotide sequence: TGTGCCAGCAGCTGGGGACAGGGAGGGTCACCCCTCCACTTT.

There are a few counts of this clone. J is TRBJ1-2 and V is TRBV4-3; TRBD1 matches 7 bases. Germline V gene data show CDR1 as LGHNA and CDR2 as YSLEER. CDR3 length: 15 amino acids. J was trimmed by 8 bases and V by 0 bases; bases with no gene match: 9. The CDR3 protein is CASSQDPTGMYGYTF. Written as DNA, the CDR3 is TGCGCCAGCAGCCAAGATCCGACAGGGATGTACGGCTACACCTTC.

The gene calls are TRBV6-1 and TRBJ1-5; no clear D. This CDR3 has 14 amino acids. The V end lost 4 bases, the J end lost 1 base, and 8 bases lay between the germline ends. Per germline, CDR1 MNHNS and CDR2 SASEGT. As DNA, the CDR3 is TGTGCCAGCAGTGTTTCACGGAGCAATCAGCCCCAGCATTTT. Translation gives CASSVSRSNQPQHF.

The gene calls are TRBV28 and TRBJ1-1; D may be TRBD1 (6 bases). CDR3 length equals 16 residues. V shed 3 bases and J shed 0 bases, with 14 bases lying between them. Per germline, CDR1 MDHEN and CDR2 SYDVKM. The CDR3 here is CASSLGAGPMNTEAFF. The CDR3 nucleotides read TGTGCCAGCAGTTTGGGGGCAGGGCCGATGAACACTGAAGCTTTCTTT.